The 2 T cell receptor beta chains given below trace back to one sample, sequenced in a study of blood T cell repertoires in COVID-19 (dated by TCRdb to about 2020). The method was the immunoSEQ multiplex PCR assay. TCRdb mirrors the immuneACCESS table, restricted to in-frame sequences. Some clones are absent from its copies; in checked studies, under half trace to an unresolved V gene, and the reason for the others is unknown. The sample table records 25,000 to 30,000 clones; 80% to 90% of these occur just once. The leading ten clones occupy over 9% of the sample. The sample taken for sequencing was peripheral blood. These receptors were collected from a man aged 60 to 75 with acute or convalescent COVID-19.

The chain employs TRBV18 and TRBJ1-2; 9 nucleotides line up with TRBD1. After removal of 3 bases from V and 2 bases from J, the junction contained 1 base not matched to a gene. Germline CDR1 reads KGHSH; CDR2 reads LQKENI. The CDR3 runs to 14 residues. The CDR3 bases are TGTGCCAGCTCACCGACAGGGGGAAACTATGGCTACACCTTC. Its translation is CASSPTGGNYGYTF.

In this sample, this clone turned up once. This chain connects TRBV6-5 to TRBJ2-2; TRBD1 aligns across 7 bases. The CDR3 sequence is 15 residues long. V lost 6 bases to trimming and J lost 1 base; unmatched junction nucleotides: 5. Germline CDR1 and CDR2: MNHEY and SVGAGI. The CDR3 spells CASSFRQGNTGELFF. The CDR3 coding sequence is TGTGCCAGCAGCTTTAGACAGGGGAACACCGGGGAGCTGTTTTTT.